The subject of this entry is one T cell receptor (beta chain). The antigen remains unidentified. These data originate in a study of shared clonotypes between healthy human individuals. Study summary: The study used three CD4 naive, three CD4 memory, two CD8 naive and one CD8 memory plate per donor.

The CDR3 spans 16 residues. V was clipped by 1 base and J by 4 bases, with 17 bases between them. Germline V gene lookup returns CDR1 SGHNT and CDR2 YYREEE (reference sequence). The assay was immunoSEQ multiplex PCR, and TCRdb's table has in-frame clones only and misses some. The sample holds 980,000 or so clones, 60% to 85% seen once. Overall study findings and caveats: In the sorted subsets, rarefaction showed sequencing was incomplete despite large depth. Specimens sampled were limited to blood, with tissue repertoires likely differing.

Specimen: memory CD4+ T cells sorted from blood. Indicated subset: CD45RA-negative fraction. The TCR was taken from a man younger than 30 in good health. The rearrangement links TRBV5-4 to TRBJ1-2, with a weak D call TRBD1 (5 bases). The CDR3 coding sequence is TGTGCCAGCAGCTTGATGGGGCAGCAGGTCCTCTATGGCTACACCTTC. This sequence encodes CASSLMGQQVLYGYTF.